What follows describes a single T cell receptor (beta chain). CDR3 regions were amplified by Arm-PCR using iRepertoire HTBI primers to build TCR beta libraries. Authors' data handling: Identified across the samples were 50 to 70 TRBV segments and 14 TRBJ segments. TCRdb re-called the multiplex PCR reads with MiXCR, one entry per CDR3 protein. TCRdb's processing, not the study's, gives the V and J calls here. The sample yields fewer than 500,000 distinct CDR3 sequences, around 16% seen once. Time point: newly diagnosed GD, antithyroid drugs for less than 3 months. RNA isolated from PBMCs was used to make the TCR library. The V gene end was trimmed by 2 bases and the J gene end by 12 bases; junction bases not matched to a gene: 11. This CDR3 is built from 15 residues. Germline CDR1 and CDR2: MNHEY and SVGAGI. The record originates from a study of regulatory T cells in long-lasting Graves disease. The data were also submitted as part of a second study, on T cells in Graves' hyperthyroidism and ophthalmopathy.

Source: peripheral blood mononuclear cells (PBMCs), taken at new diagnosis, from a patient treated with antithyroid drugs. The TCR comes from a man in his forties with Graves disease. This chain links TRBV6-5 with TRBJ2-1; 9 bases match TRBD2. The CDR3 sequence: CASSYGGSGRKRQFF. The CDR3, as DNA: TGTGCCAGCAGTTACGGGGGAAGCGGGAGGAAGCGGCAGTTCTTC.